This T cell receptor beta chain is from a study of radiation and T cells in renal cell carcinoma. Across the whole study: Nephrectomy followed 15 Gy stereotactic body radiation by 4 weeks.

Time point meaning: blood 2 weeks post-SBRT. As for treatment: 15 Gy SBRT to primary tumor, nephrectomy 4 weeks later. Trimming left V 3 bases short and J 14 bases short, with 20 bases between. The CDR3 length is 15 residues. From germline, CDR1 is KGHSH and CDR2 LQKENI. Profiling relied on immunoSEQ multiplex PCR, and the TCRdb table lists in-frame clones only, not all of them. The data contain 160,000 or so clones, roughly 87% of them singletons. The gene calls are TRBV18 and TRBJ1-6, with D possibly TRBD1 on 5 matching bases. The receptor comes from a woman in her 50s with renal cell carcinoma. Sequencing used blood, obtained from a patient whose treatment included radiotherapy and nephrectomy. The chain's CDR3 is CASSPEVETVGALHF. Written as DNA, the CDR3 is TGTGCCAGCTCACCCGAAGTAGAGACAGTTGGAGCCCTCCACTTT.